The T cell receptor beta chain described here comes from a study of shared clonotypes between healthy human individuals. Regarding the study as a whole: Expectations were that clonotype sharing among donors would be affected by sequencing depth.

On this clone: The antigen remains unidentified.

The replicate PCRs on unsorted PBMC were given 300 ng DNA, which is approximately 30,000 T cell genomes. The method was immunoSEQ multiplex PCR; TCRdb's version includes in-frame clones alone and lacks a portion of them. The sample lists about 480,000 clones; around 79% were seen once. Every contributor of samples was a Caucasian grown-up residing in Nashville, Tennessee. Germline CDR1 SGDLS, CDR2 YYNGEE. The ends lost 0 bases at V and 2 bases at J; junction bases unmatched: 6. The CDR3 runs to 16 residues. The receptor comes from a woman between 40 and 55 years old in good health. Some clones in this sample may be carry-over from other donors' samples. The source material was PBMCs. The J gene is TRBJ2-3, the V gene TRBV9, with 7 bases aligning to TRBD2. The chain's CDR3 is CASSVGASGHTDTQYF. The CDR3 nucleotides read TGTGCCAGCAGCGTAGGGGCTAGCGGACACACAGATACGCAGTATTTT.